The rows below give T cell receptor beta chains drawn from one sample of a study of blood T cell repertoires in COVID-19. TCRdb's copy holds only in-frame clones and misses some; the assay was immunoSEQ multiplex PCR. This table holds under 110,000 clones, 70% to 80% found once. The sequencing input was peripheral blood. All receptors derive from a human donor with acute or convalescent COVID-19. The donor label of this sample is uncertain. CDR3s leave out the opening cysteine and the closing phenylalanine or tryptophan. Fields, in order: V gene, clone size, D gene, CDR3 protein. The D gene is left open where the match is weak. Clone size is stated in some rows and not others, as once, few, many or a class when expanded.

TRBV23-1,few,.,ASSQSQGNTGELF
TRBV25-1,.,.,ASSDQQGLGYGYT
TRBV3-1/TRBV3-2,.,.,ASSFGLLISGNTIY
TRBV27,.,.,ASSPAGSYYGYT
TRBV10-3,.,.,AISPSGVDTDTQY
TRBV7-9,.,.,ASSLDGQRDTQY
TRBV3-1/TRBV3-2,many,.,ASSQDSLAGVPNQPQH
TRBV29-1,.,TRBD1,SGGTGRNEQF
TRBV11-2,.,.,ASSFAGGAEAF
TRBV2,.,.,ASSGQVLSGNTIY